The rows below give T cell receptor beta chains drawn from one sample of a study of CD8+CD57+ T cells in acquired aplastic anemia. TCRdb analysed the reads with MiXCR anew, one entry per CDR3 protein. The repertoire holds around 430,000 distinct CDR3 sequences, with 25% to 40% as singletons. Specimen: sorted CD4+, CD8+, or CD8+CD57+ T cells (not recorded which) from PBMCs. Source of these receptors: a human donor with aplastic anemia. The CDR3 runs from the conserved cysteine through the conserved F or W. The D gene is left open where the match is weak. Where a row states a size, it is once, few, many or the class of an expanded clone; other rows omit it.

TRBJ1-3	NA	few	TRBV7-9	TGTGCCAGCAGCTTAGGGGACACCATATATTTT	CASSLGDTIYF
TRBJ1-4	NA	NA	TRBV5-1	TGCGCCAGCAGCTTGATTGGCCCCGAGACTAATGAAAAACTGTTTTTT	CASSLIGPETNEKLFF
TRBJ1-2	NA	many	TRBV12-3/TRBV12-4	TGTGCCAGCAGTTTAGGTCGCAGGGCCGGGTTTGGCTACACCTTC	CASSLGRRAGFGYTF
TRBJ2-7	TRBD2	NA	TRBV25-1	TGTGCCAGCGGGAGGGAGAGGTACGGGCAGTACTTC	CASGRERYGQYF
TRBJ1-6	TRBD1	NA	TRBV5-6	TGTGCCAGCAGCTTGTTCGCGGGACAGAGCAATTCACCCCTCCACTTT	CASSLFAGQSNSPLHF
TRBJ2-5	NA	few	TRBV7-9	TGTGCCAGCAGCTTAGTCGGGGGAGGAGAGACCCAGTACTTC	CASSLVGGGETQYF
TRBJ2-5	TRBD2	NA	TRBV5-1	TGCGCCAGCAGCTTGGGGACTAGTCGGCAAGAGACCCAGTGCTTC	CASSLGTSRQETQCF
TRBJ2-2	TRBD1	NA	TRBV7-3	TGTGCCAGCACCCGATCCGGGACAGGGAACACCGGGGTGCTGTTTTTT	CASTRSGTGNTGVLFF
TRBJ1-5	NA	few	TRBV28	TGTGCCAGCAGTTCCCCCGGGGCAGGAGGCAATCAGCCCCAGCATTTT	CASSSPGAGGNQPQHF
TRBJ2-7	TRBD2	NA	TRBV25-1	TGTGCCAGCAGCACTAGCGGGGGTACCTCCTACGAGCAGTACTTC	CASSTSGGTSYEQYF
TRBJ1-5	NA	once	TRBV10-3	TGTGCCATCAGTGCCGTTAGGATGGAGCCCCAGCATTTT	CAISAVRMEPQHF
TRBJ1-2	NA	few	TRBV10-3	TGTGCCAGCAGCCAAGATTCGGGGGGCGCTGGCTACACCTTC	CASSQDSGGAGYTF
TRBJ1-6	TRBD1	NA	TRBV10-2	TGCGCCAGTACCACAGGGGGACAGGATTATTCACCCCTCCACTTT	CASTTGGQDYSPLHF
TRBJ2-7	TRBD1	many	TRBV20-1	TGCAGTGCTCTCACTGGACAGGGGGGGACCTACGAGCAGTACTTC	CSALTGQGGTYEQYF
TRBJ2-3	TRBD2	few	TRBV27	TGTGCCAGCAGTTTAGCCGGGACTAGCATCGATACGCAGTATTTT	CASSLAGTSIDTQYF
TRBJ2-5	NA	NA	TRBV10-3	TGTGCCATCAGTGAGCGGGGAGAGGAGACCCAGTACTTC	CAISERGEETQYF
TRBJ2-7	TRBD1	many	TRBV5-5	TGTGCCAGCAAACCGGGACAGACCTACGAGCAGTACTTC	CASKPGQTYEQYF